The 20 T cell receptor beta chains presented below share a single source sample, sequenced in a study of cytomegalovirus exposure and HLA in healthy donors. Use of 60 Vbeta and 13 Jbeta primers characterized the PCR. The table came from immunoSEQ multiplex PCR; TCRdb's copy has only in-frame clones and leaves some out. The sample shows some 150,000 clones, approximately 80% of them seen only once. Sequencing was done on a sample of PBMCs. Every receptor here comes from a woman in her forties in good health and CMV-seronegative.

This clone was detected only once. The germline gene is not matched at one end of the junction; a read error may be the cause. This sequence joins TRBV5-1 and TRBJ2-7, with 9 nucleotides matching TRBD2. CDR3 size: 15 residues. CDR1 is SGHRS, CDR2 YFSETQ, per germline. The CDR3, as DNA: TGCGCCAGCAGCTTCATTAGCGGGAGCTCCGACGAGCAGTACTTC. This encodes CASSFISGSSDEQYF.

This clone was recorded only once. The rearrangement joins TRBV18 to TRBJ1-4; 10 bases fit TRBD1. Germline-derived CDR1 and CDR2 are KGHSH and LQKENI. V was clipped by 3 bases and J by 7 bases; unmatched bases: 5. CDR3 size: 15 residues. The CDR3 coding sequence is TGTGCCAGCTCACCCTGGGACAGGGGTGGTGAAAAACTGTTTTTT. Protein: CASSPWDRGGEKLFF.

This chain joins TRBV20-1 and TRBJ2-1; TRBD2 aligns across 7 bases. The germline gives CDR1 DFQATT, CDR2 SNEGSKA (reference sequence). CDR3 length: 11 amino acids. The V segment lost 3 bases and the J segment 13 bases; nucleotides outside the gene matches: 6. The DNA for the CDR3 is TGCAGTGCTAGTAGACGGGAGGTTCAGTTCTTC. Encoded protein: CSASRREVQFF.

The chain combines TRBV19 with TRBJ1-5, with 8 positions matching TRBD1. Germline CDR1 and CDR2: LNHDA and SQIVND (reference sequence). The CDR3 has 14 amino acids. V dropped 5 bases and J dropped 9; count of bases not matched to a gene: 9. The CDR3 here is CASSPGQGRRPQHF. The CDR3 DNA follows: TGTGCCAGTAGTCCCGGACAGGGTCGTCGGCCCCAGCATTTT.

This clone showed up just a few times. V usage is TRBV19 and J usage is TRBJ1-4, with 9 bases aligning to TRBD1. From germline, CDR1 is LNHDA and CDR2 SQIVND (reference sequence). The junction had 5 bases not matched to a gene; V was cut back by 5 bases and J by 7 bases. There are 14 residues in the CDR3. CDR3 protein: CASSWDRDVEKLFF. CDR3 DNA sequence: TGTGCCAGTAGTTGGGACAGGGACGTTGAAAAACTGTTTTTT.

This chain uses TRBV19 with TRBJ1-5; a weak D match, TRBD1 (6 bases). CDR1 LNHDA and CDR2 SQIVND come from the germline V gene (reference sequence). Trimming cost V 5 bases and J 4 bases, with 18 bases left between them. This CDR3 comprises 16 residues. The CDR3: CASSHSTGILNQPQHF. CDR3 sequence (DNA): TGTGCCAGTAGTCATTCTACAGGGATACTGAATCAGCCCCAGCATTTT.

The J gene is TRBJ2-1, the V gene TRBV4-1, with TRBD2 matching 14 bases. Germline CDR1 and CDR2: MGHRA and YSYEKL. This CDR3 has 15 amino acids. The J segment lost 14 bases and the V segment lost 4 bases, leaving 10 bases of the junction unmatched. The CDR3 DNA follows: TGCGCCAGCAGCCGGACCCGGGGACTAGCGGGAGTTGAGTTCTTC. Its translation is CASSRTRGLAGVEFF.

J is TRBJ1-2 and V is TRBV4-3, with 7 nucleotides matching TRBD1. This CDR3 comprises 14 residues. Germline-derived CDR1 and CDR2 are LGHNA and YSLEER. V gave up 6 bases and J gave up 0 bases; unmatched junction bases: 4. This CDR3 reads CASSTGVANYGYTF. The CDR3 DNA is TGCGCCAGCAGTACAGGGGTGGCTAACTATGGCTACACCTTC.

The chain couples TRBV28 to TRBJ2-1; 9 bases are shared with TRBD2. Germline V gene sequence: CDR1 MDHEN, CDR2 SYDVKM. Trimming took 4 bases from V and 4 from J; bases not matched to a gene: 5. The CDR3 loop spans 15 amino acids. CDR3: CASSSIGLAYNEQFF. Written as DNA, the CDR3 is TGTGCCAGCAGTTCGATAGGACTAGCGTACAATGAGCAGTTCTTC.

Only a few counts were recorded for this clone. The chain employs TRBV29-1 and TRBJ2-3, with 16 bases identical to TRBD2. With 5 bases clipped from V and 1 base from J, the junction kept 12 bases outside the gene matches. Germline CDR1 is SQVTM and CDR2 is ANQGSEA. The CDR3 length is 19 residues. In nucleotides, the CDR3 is TGCAGCGTTAATTCCCCGGGACTAGCGGGAGGGGGGGGCACAGATACGCAGTATTTT. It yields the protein CSVNSPGLAGGGGTDTQYF.

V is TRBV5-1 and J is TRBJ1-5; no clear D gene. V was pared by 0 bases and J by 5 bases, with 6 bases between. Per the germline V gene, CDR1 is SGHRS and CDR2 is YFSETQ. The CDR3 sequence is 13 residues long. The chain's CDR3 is CASSLDNDQPQHF. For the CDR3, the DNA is TGCGCCAGCAGCTTGGACAACGATCAGCCCCAGCATTTT.

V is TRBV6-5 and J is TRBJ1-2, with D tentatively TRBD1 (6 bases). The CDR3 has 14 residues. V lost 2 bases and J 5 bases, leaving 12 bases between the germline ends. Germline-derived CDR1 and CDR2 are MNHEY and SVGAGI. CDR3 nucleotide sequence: TGTGCCAGCAGTTACGTGGGCAGGGGATATGGCTACACCTTC. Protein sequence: CASSYVGRGYGYTF.

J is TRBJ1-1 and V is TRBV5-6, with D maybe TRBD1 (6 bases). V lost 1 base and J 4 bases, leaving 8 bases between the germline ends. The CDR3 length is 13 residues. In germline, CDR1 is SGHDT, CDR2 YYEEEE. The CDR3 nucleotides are TGTGCCAGCAGCTTGACAGGGCCCACTGAAGCTTTCTTT. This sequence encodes CASSLTGPTEAFF. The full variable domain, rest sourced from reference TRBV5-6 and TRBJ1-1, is DAGVTQSPTHLIKTRGQQVTLRCSPKSGHDTVSWYQQALGQGPQFIFQYYEEEERQRGNFPDRFSGHQFPNYSSELNVNALLLGDSALYLCASSLTGPTEAFFGQGTRLTVV.

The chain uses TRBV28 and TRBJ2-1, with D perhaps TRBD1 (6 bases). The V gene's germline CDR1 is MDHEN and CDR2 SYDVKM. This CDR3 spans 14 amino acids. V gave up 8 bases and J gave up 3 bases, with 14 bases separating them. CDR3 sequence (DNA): TGTGCCAGCCACTGGGACACGCTCTACAATGAGCAGTTCTTC. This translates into CASHWDTLYNEQFF.

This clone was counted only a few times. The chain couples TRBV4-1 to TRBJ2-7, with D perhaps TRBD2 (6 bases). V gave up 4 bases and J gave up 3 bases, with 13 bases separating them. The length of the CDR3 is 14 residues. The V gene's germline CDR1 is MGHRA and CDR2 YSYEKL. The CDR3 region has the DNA TGCGCCAGCAGCCGCACTAGCATGGGCTACGAGCAGTACTTC. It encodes CASSRTSMGYEQYF.

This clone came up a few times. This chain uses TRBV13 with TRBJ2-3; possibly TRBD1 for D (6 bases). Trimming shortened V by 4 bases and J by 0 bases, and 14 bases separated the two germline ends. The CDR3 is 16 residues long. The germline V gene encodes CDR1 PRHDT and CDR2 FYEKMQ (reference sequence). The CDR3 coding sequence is TGTGCCAGCAGCTACCGGACAGAACATAGCACAGATACGCAGTATTTT. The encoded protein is CASSYRTEHSTDTQYF.

CDR3 sequence reads: CASSAQGAQYF. CDR3 DNA: TGTGCCAGCAGTGCCCAGGGGGCGCAGTATTTT. V and J are TRBV6-4 and TRBJ2-3, with 7 nucleotides matching TRBD1. The trim removed 4 bases at V and 10 bases at J, leaving 2 bases unmatched. This CDR3 has 11 residues. Germline CDR1 reads MRHNA; CDR2 reads SNTAGT.

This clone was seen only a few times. This chain's CDR3 is CASSVGQGYEKLFF. CDR3 bases: TGTGCCAGCAGCGTAGGACAGGGGTATGAAAAACTGTTTTTT. J is TRBJ1-4 and V is TRBV9; 8 nucleotides match TRBD1. Germline V gene sequence: CDR1 SGDLS, CDR2 YYNGEE. The CDR3 length is 14 residues. Trimming removed 0 bases from V and 6 bases from J; junction bases left unmatched: 1.

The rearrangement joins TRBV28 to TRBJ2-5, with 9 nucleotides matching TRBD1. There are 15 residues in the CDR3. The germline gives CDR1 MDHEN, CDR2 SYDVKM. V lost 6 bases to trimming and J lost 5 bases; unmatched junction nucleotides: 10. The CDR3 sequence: CASSPDRGGMETQYF. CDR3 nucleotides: TGTGCCAGCAGCCCGGACAGGGGAGGGATGGAGACCCAGTACTTC.

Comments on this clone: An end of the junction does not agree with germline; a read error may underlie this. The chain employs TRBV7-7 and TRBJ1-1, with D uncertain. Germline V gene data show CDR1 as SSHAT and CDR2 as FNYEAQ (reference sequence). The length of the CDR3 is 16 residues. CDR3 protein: CASSSPKGRNNTEAFF. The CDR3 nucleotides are TGTGCTAGCAGCTCCCCTAAAGGGAGGAATAACACTGAAGCTTTCTTT.